This record concerns one T cell receptor beta chain sequence. The data were obtained in a study of PD-L1 blockade in urothelial cancer. Turning to the study itself: Blood gave a median around 150,000 T cells.

TCRdb's copy holds only in-frame clones and misses some; the assay was immunoSEQ multiplex PCR. There are approximately 14,000 clones in the sample; over 75% occur only once, and around 15% lies in the top ten. CDR1 is SEHNR, CDR2 FQNEAQ, per germline (reference sequence). The V end was cut by 5 bases, the J end by 0 bases, with 12 bases between. This CDR3 spans 15 amino acids. The material sequenced was PBMCs, taken around atezolizumab (anti-PD-L1) treatment. This sequence was found in a man between 65 and 85 years old with urothelial cancer. The chain couples TRBV7-9 to TRBJ2-3; the D gene is possibly TRBD2 (5 bases). CDR3 sequence (DNA): TGTGCCAGCAGCCAGCGGACGGCTAGCACAGATACGCAGTATTTT. Amino acid sequence: CASSQRTASTDTQYF.